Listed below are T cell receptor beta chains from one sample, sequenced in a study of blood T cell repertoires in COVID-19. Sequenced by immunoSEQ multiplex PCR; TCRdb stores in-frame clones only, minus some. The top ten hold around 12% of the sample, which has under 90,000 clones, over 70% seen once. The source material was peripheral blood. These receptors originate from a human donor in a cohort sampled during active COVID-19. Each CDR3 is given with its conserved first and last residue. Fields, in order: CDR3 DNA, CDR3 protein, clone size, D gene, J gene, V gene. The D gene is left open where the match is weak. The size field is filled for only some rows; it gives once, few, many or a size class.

TGTGCCACCAGTGATCACGGGACAGGGGCAGATACGCAGTATTTT CATSDHGTGADTQYF NA TRBD1 TRBJ2-3 TRBV24-1
TGTGCCTGGAGTGAATGGGCAGCCGGGCCCCAGCATTTT CAWSEWAAGPQHF NA NA TRBJ1-5 TRBV30
TGTGCCAGCAGCTCCGTGACTAGCGGGAGTCAGTACTTC CASSSVTSGSQYF NA TRBD2 TRBJ2-5 TRBV7-2
TGTGCCAGTAGTAACGCCCGGCTAGCGACGTACAATGAGCAGTTCTTC CASSNARLATYNEQFF NA NA TRBJ2-1 TRBV19
TGTGCCAGTAGTATCCAGGGAGGGTCCTACGAGCAGTACTTC CASSIQGGSYEQYF NA TRBD2 TRBJ2-7 TRBV19
TGTGCCAGCAGCTCCGAACTAGCGGGGGGGTCCTATACGCAGTATTTT CASSSELAGGSYTQYF once TRBD2 TRBJ2-3 TRBV5-4
TGTGCCACCAGTAACAGAGATACGCAGTATTTT CATSNRDTQYF NA NA TRBJ2-3 TRBV24-1
TGTGCCAGCAGTTTTCGGACAGGTGCAAACACCGGGGAGCTGTTTTTT CASSFRTGANTGELFF NA TRBD1 TRBJ2-2 TRBV6-5
TGTGCCGCAGGGATATCGAGCAATCAGCCCCAGCATTTT CAAGISSNQPQHF few NA TRBJ1-5 TRBV6-5
TGTGCCAGCAGCCAAGGAAGTTCCGGTAGCAATCAGCCCCAGCATTTT CASSQGSSGSNQPQHF NA NA TRBJ1-5 TRBV3-1/TRBV3-2
TGTGCCAGCAGCTCCGGGGGGAGGGTAGAGACCCAGTACTTC CASSSGGRVETQYF NA TRBD2 TRBJ2-5 TRBV7-2
TGTGCCAGCGCCCGACAGGGGGACAACACCGGGGAGCTGTTTTTT CASARQGDNTGELFF NA TRBD1 TRBJ2-2 TRBV7-3
TGTGCCAGCAGCTTACTAAGACTAGCGGGAGAGACCGGGGAGCTGTTTTTT CASSLLRLAGETGELFF NA TRBD2 TRBJ2-2 TRBV5-4
TGTGCCAGTAGTGCGGACAGAACCAACCGGGGTGGCTACACCTTC CASSADRTNRGGYTF NA NA TRBJ1-2 TRBV19
TGTGCCAGCAGACTAACAGGGGCCGGGGAGCTGTTTTTT CASRLTGAGELFF NA TRBD1 TRBJ2-2 TRBV7-9
TGTGCCTGGCAGGGGATGGACACTGAAGCTTTCTTT CAWQGMDTEAFF NA NA TRBJ1-1 TRBV30
TGTGCCAGCAGCTTAGCGGGGATAGACAGGTCCGGCTACACCTTC CASSLAGIDRSGYTF NA NA TRBJ1-2 TRBV7-9
TGTGCCAGCAGCCCCCGACAGGGGGCGGCGAACACCGGGGAGCTGTTTTTT CASSPRQGAANTGELFF NA TRBD1 TRBJ2-2 TRBV5-5
TGTGCCAGCAGTTTAGCGGGGTCTTCCTACAATGAGCAGTTCTTC CASSLAGSSYNEQFF few NA TRBJ2-1 TRBV28
TGTGCCAGCAGCTCTTACCTTACTAGCTTTGAGCAGTTCTTC CASSSYLTSFEQFF NA NA TRBJ2-1 TRBV5-4
TGCAGCGTCGGGACTAGCGGGAGAGGGGAGACCCAGTACTTC CSVGTSGRGETQYF NA TRBD2 TRBJ2-5 TRBV29-1
TGTGCCAGCAGTCCTTTTGGACAGGGGTACGGCTACACCTTC CASSPFGQGYGYTF many TRBD1 TRBJ1-2 TRBV25-1
TGTGCCAGGGGTACAGGGGGTCACTCCTACGAGCAGTACTTC CARGTGGHSYEQYF NA TRBD1 TRBJ2-7 TRBV30
TGTGCCATCAGTGCCTCGGGGGGCAGATACTCCTACGAGCAGTACTTC CAISASGGRYSYEQYF medium-sized NA TRBJ2-7 TRBV10-3
TGTGCCACCAGTGAATCAGGGTATAGCAATCAGCCCCAGCATTTT CATSESGYSNQPQHF NA NA TRBJ1-5 TRBV24-1
TGCGCCAGCAGCCTTGGAATTTTACTGGGCAGGGGGCAAAACGGGGAGCTGTTTTTT CASSLGILLGRGQNGELFF NA TRBD1 TRBJ2-2 TRBV5-1
TGTGCCAGCTCAGTATCGGGGCAGGGGCACTATGGCTACACCTTC CASSVSGQGHYGYTF NA NA TRBJ1-2 TRBV18
TGTGCCAGCAGCTTGGCTGGCCCCGGAGGGACTGAAGCTTTCTTT CASSLAGPGGTEAFF NA NA TRBJ1-1 TRBV5-4
TGTGCCAGTAGTATGGGGCGGTACTCTGGAAACACCATATATTTT CASSMGRYSGNTIYF NA NA TRBJ1-3 TRBV19
TGTGCCAGCAGTTACACGGGACAGGGGAGTTATGGCTACACCTTC CASSYTGQGSYGYTF NA TRBD1 TRBJ1-2 TRBV6-6
TGTGCCAGCAGCCAAGCGAACAGAGACTATGGCTACACCTTC CASSQANRDYGYTF NA NA TRBJ1-2 TRBV3-1/TRBV3-2
TGTGCCAGTAGTCTCTCAGCCCCTTGGGGCCCCACCGGGGAGCTGTTTTTT CASSLSAPWGPTGELFF NA NA TRBJ2-2 TRBV19
TGTGCCAGCAGCTCCGAACCGGGGGGGAATGAGCAGTTCTTC CASSSEPGGNEQFF NA TRBD2 TRBJ2-1 TRBV6-4
TGTGCCAGCAGTGAATTCCGGGCCGGGGAGCTGTTTTTT CASSEFRAGELFF few NA TRBJ2-2 TRBV2
TGTGCCAGCTCACCCGACAGGCTGAACACTGAAGCTTTCTTT CASSPDRLNTEAFF NA NA TRBJ1-1 TRBV18
TGTGCCAGCAGTTTACAGGGGCGACCCTACGAGCAGTACTTC CASSLQGRPYEQYF many NA TRBJ2-7 TRBV28
TGTGCCAGCACGGGGACTAGCGGGAGTAAAGGCTGTGAGGAGACCCAGTACTTC CASTGTSGSKGCEETQYF NA NA TRBJ2-5 TRBV21-1
TGCGCCAGCAGCTACGGGACTAGTTCTCCCGAGCAGTACTTC CASSYGTSSPEQYF few TRBD2 TRBJ2-7 TRBV5-1
TGCGCCAGCAGCCAAGGCAGGGTGAACACTGAAGCTTTCTTT CASSQGRVNTEAFF NA NA TRBJ1-1 TRBV4-3
TGTGCCAGCAGTTTATCCAGGGGCACTGAAGCTTTCTTT CASSLSRGTEAFF NA NA TRBJ1-1 TRBV27
TGCAGCGTTAAGAAACAGGGGGCGAACACCGGGGAGCTGTTTTTT CSVKKQGANTGELFF NA TRBD1 TRBJ2-2 TRBV29-1
TGTGCCAGCAGTGATACGGGACAGGGATATAATTCACCCCTCCACTTT CASSDTGQGYNSPLHF NA TRBD1 TRBJ1-6 TRBV28
TGTGCCAGTAGTAACCTTGGGCGCGCAACTAATGAAAAACTGTTTTTT CASSNLGRATNEKLFF NA NA TRBJ1-4 TRBV19
TGTGCCAGCAGCCAACACAGGGGCAACACTGAAGCTTTCTTT CASSQHRGNTEAFF NA TRBD1 TRBJ1-1 TRBV3-1/TRBV3-2
TGTGCCAGCAGCCCTCGCGGGACCCAAGGAGATACGCAGTATTTT CASSPRGTQGDTQYF few NA TRBJ2-3 TRBV7-3
TGTGCCAGCAGCGATCCGGGACAGGGGGGGTATAGCAATCAGCCCCAGCATTTT CASSDPGQGGYSNQPQHF NA TRBD1 TRBJ1-5 TRBV28
TGTGCCAGCAGCTTAGGCCGGGGGGTCTCCTACGAGCAGTACTTC CASSLGRGVSYEQYF few TRBD2 TRBJ2-7 TRBV7-9
TGTGCCAGCAGTTCCAGGGGGGGAAACACCATATATTTT CASSSRGGNTIYF NA TRBD1 TRBJ1-3 TRBV2
TGTGCCTGGAGTGTACGTAGCGGGGTCACCGGGGAGCTGTTTTTT CAWSVRSGVTGELFF NA TRBD2 TRBJ2-2 TRBV30
TGTGCCAGCAGCCAAGTCTCGTCAGGAGCTTTCTTT CASSQVSSGAFF NA NA TRBJ1-1 TRBV3-1/TRBV3-2
TGTGCCAGCAGCCAACTAGCGGACCCCACAGATACGCAGTATTTT CASSQLADPTDTQYF NA TRBD2 TRBJ2-3 TRBV6-5
TGTGCCTGGAGTACTGGGCCCTTGCGGGGGGGCCGAGAGACCCAGTACTTC CAWSTGPLRGGRETQYF NA TRBD2 TRBJ2-5 TRBV30
TGTGCCAGCAGATTGATCGGGGGGCGCCGTGACGAGCAGTACTTC CASRLIGGRRDEQYF NA NA TRBJ2-7 TRBV2
TGTGCCAGCAGCTTGGCCCAAACCGCAACAGATACGCAGTATTTT CASSLAQTATDTQYF NA NA TRBJ2-3 TRBV7-9